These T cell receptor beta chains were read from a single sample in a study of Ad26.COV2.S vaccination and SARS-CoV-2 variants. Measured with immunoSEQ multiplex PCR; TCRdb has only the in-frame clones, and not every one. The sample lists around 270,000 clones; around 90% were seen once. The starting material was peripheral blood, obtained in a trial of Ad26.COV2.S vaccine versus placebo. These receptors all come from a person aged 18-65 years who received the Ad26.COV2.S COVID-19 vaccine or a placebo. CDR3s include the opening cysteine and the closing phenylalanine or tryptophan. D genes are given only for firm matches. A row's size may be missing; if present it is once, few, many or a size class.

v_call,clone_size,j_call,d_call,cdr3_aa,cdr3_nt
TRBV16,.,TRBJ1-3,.,CASSQGEGGYDTIYF,TGTGCCAGCAGCCAAGGAGAGGGCGGGTACGACACCATATATTTT
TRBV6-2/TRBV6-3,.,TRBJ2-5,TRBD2,CASSRTSGRLGVQETQYF,TGTGCCAGCAGTCGGACTAGCGGGAGGCTCGGGGTCCAAGAGACCCAGTACTTC
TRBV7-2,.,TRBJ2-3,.,CASSLQRSDTQYF,TGTGCCAGCAGCTTACAGCGATCAGATACGCAGTATTTT
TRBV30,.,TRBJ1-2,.,CAWGIGSGYTF,TGTGCCTGGGGGATAGGCTCCGGCTACACCTTC
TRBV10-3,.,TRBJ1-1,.,CAISEEIRAGEAFF,TGTGCCATCAGTGAGGAGATAAGGGCCGGTGAAGCTTTCTTT
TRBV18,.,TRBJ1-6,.,CASSQQGDNSPLHF,TGTGCCAGCTCACAACAGGGAGATAATTCACCCCTCCACTTT
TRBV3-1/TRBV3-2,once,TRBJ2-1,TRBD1,CASRTGQGASYNEQFF,TGTGCCAGCAGGACAGGACAGGGGGCCTCCTACAATGAGCAGTTCTTC
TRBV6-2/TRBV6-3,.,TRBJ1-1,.,CASSLTGNTEAFF,TGTGCCAGCAGCTTAACTGGTAACACTGAAGCTTTCTTT
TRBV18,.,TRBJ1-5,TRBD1,CASSPSGQEYSNQPQHF,TGTGCCAGCTCACCAAGCGGACAGGAGTATAGCAATCAGCCCCAGCATTTT
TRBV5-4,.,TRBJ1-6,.,CASSPNRGAGNSPLHF,TGTGCCAGCAGTCCCAATCGGGGGGCGGGTAATTCACCCCTCCACTTT
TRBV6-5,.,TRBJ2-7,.,CASSYSSRDSYEQYF,TGTGCCAGCAGTTACTCCTCCCGGGACTCCTACGAGCAGTACTTC
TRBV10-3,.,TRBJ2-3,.,CAISDKDTQYF,TGTGCCATCAGTGATAAGGATACGCAGTATTTT
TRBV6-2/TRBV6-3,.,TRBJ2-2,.,CASSYSLRGRELFF,TGTGCCAGCAGTTACTCTCTCCGGGGCCGGGAGCTGTTTTTT
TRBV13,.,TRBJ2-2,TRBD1,CASSFRDRGPGGELFF,TGTGCCAGCAGCTTCCGGGACAGGGGGCCGGGCGGGGAGCTGTTTTTT
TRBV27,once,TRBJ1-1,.,CASSMTPYTEAFF,TGTGCCAGCAGTATGACACCTTACACTGAAGCTTTCTTT
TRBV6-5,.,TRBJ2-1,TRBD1,CASSSDRGAYNEQFF,TGTGCCAGCAGCTCTGACAGGGGAGCCTACAATGAGCAGTTCTTC
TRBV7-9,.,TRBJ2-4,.,CASSPRDFQYF,TGTGCCAGCAGCCCGCGGGACTTTCAGTACTTC
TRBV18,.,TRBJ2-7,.,CASSPTGTYEQYF,TGTGCCAGCTCACCAACGGGCACCTACGAGCAGTACTTC
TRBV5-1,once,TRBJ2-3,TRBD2,CASSLPGTSGTDTQYF,TGCGCCAGCAGCTTACCCGGGACTAGCGGCACAGATACGCAGTATTTT
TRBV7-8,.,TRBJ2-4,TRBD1,CASSTRDRAEKNIQYF,TGTGCCAGCAGCACTAGAGACAGGGCCGAGAAAAACATTCAGTACTTC
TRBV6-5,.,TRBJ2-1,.,CASSYDGSLGNEQFF,TGTGCCAGCAGTTACGACGGGTCTCTAGGGAATGAGCAGTTCTTC
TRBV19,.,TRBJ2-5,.,CASSLFFGAETQYF,TGTGCCAGTAGTCTCTTTTTCGGGGCAGAGACCCAGTACTTC
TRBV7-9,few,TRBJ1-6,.,CASSLDSTHSPLHF,TGTGCCAGCAGTTTGGACAGTACCCATTCACCCCTCCACTTT
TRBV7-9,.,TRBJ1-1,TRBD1,CASSSNRDRGSMNTEAFF,TGTGCCAGCAGCTCTAACCGGGACAGGGGTTCAATGAACACTGAAGCTTTCTTT
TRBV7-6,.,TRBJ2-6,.,CASSLVVSGANVLTF,TGTGCCAGCAGCTTAGTAGTTTCTGGGGCCAACGTCCTGACTTTC
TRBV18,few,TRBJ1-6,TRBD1,CASSQGQLNSPLHF,TGTGCCAGCTCACAGGGACAGCTTAATTCACCCCTCCACTTT
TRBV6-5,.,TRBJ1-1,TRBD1,CASSYSTGGGTAFF,TGTGCCAGCAGTTACTCCACAGGGGGCGGAACAGCTTTCTTT
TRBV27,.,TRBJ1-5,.,CASGTDPRYSNQPQHF,TGTGCCAGCGGTACCGATCCGCGTTATAGCAATCAGCCCCAGCATTTT
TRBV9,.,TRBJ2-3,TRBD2,CASTSSGRLDTQYF,TGTGCCAGCACCTCTAGCGGGAGGTTAGATACGCAGTATTTT
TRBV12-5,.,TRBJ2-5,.,CASGLTGAPQETQYF,TGTGCTAGTGGTTTGACCGGGGCGCCCCAAGAGACCCAGTACTTC
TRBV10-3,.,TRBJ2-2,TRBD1,CAISAGGQGFSGELFF,TGTGCCATCAGTGCCGGGGGACAGGGTTTCTCCGGGGAGCTGTTTTTT
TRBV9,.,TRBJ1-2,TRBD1,CASSLLGQGARGYTF,TGTGCCAGCAGCCTTCTGGGACAGGGGGCGAGAGGCTACACCTTC
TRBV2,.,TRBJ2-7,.,CASSEARSHPYEQYF,TGTGCCAGCAGTGAAGCGCGCAGCCATCCCTACGAGCAGTACTTC
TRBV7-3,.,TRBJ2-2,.,CASSLKPQGGGELFF,TGTGCCAGCAGCTTAAAACCCCAGGGCGGCGGGGAGCTGTTTTTT
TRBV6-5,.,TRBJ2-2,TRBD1,CASTRDRGTGELFF,TGTGCCAGCACTCGGGACAGGGGCACCGGGGAGCTGTTTTTT
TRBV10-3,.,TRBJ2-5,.,CAISVGETQYF,TGTGCCATCAGTGTCGGGGAGACCCAGTACTTC
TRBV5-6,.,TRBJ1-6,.,CASSFRNSPLHF,TGTGCCAGCAGCTTCAGGAATTCACCCCTCCACTTT
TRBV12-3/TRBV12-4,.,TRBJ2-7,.,CASRPGRYYEQYF,TGTGCCAGCCGTCCGGGGCGGTATTACGAGCAGTACTTC
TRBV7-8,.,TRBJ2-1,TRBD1,CASRRQGSRSSYNEQFF,TGTGCCAGCAGAAGACAGGGATCTAGGAGCTCCTACAATGAGCAGTTCTTC
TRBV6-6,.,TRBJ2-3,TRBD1,CASSRDSTSHTQYF,TGTGCCAGCAGCCGGGACAGCACATCACATACGCAGTATTTT
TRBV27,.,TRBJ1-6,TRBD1,CASSLAYRGVTYNSPLHF,TGTGCCAGCAGCCTGGCCTACAGGGGCGTCACCTATAATTCACCCCTCCACTTT
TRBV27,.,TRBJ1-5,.,CASPRADSNQPQHF,TGTGCCAGCCCCCGGGCAGATAGCAATCAGCCCCAGCATTTT